Described below is a single T cell receptor beta chain sequence and its context. This CDR3 is built from 15 residues. Looked up from germline, CDR1 is MNHEY and CDR2 is SMNVEV (reference sequence). V lost 3 bases, J lost 3 bases, and 6 bases stayed unmatched. The data derive from a study of OX40 agonist ivuxolimab in advanced cancers. The assay was immunoSEQ multiplex PCR, and TCRdb's table has in-frame clones only and misses some. The table includes under 45,000 clones, 70% to 80% detected once. The gene calls are TRBV27 and TRBJ2-3; TRBD2 aligns across 7 bases. The sample here was CD4+ or CD8+ T cells sorted from blood, taken in a trial of the OX40 agonist ivuxolimab. This TCR was recovered from an adult with an advanced solid tumor such as melanoma, head and neck, liver or kidney cancer. The CDR3 reads CASSFVGGETDTQYF. The DNA of the CDR3 is TGTGCCAGCAGTTTTGTGGGAGGGGAAACAGATACGCAGTATTTT.